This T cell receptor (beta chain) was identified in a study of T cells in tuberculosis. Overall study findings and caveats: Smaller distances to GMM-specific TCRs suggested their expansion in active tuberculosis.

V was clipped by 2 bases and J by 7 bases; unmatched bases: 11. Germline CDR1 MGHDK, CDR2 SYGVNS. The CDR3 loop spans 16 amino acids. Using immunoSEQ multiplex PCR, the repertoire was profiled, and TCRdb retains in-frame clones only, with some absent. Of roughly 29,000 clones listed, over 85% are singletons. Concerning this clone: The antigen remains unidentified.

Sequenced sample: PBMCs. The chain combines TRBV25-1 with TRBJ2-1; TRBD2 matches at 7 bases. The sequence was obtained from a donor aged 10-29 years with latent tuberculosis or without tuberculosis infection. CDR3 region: CASSELKGGSQNEQFF. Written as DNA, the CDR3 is TGTGCCAGCAGTGAACTGAAGGGAGGGTCGCAGAATGAGCAGTTCTTC. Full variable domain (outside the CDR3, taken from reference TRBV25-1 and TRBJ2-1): EADIYQTPRYLVIGTGKKITLECSQTMGHDKMYWYQQDPGMELHLIHYSYGVNSTEKGDLSSESTVSRIRTEHFPLTLESARPSHTSQYLCASSELKGGSQNEQFFGPGTRLTVL.